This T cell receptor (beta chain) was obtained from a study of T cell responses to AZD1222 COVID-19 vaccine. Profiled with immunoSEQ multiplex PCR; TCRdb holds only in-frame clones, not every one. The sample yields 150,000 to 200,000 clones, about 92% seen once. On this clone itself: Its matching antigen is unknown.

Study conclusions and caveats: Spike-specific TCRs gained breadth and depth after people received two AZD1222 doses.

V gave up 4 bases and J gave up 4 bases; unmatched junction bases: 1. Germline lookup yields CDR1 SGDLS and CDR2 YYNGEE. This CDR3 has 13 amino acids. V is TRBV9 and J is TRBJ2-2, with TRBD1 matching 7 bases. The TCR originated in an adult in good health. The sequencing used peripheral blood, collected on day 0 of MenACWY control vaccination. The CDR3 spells CASSHRGTGELFF. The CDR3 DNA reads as TGTGCCAGCAGCCACAGGGGCACCGGGGAGCTGTTTTTT.